This entry concerns a single T cell receptor (beta chain). The target antigen is unknown. Using immunoSEQ multiplex PCR, the repertoire was profiled, and TCRdb retains in-frame clones only, with some absent. The sample consists of around 480,000 clones, 60% to 80% of them appearing once. In unsorted samples, genomic DNA was obtained using tens of millions of PBMCs. This sample was included in a study of shared clonotypes between healthy human individuals. Findings and limits, study-wide: Limited genetic and exposure-history diversity came from having few donors.

In germline, CDR1 is SGHDT, CDR2 YYEEEE. Trimming stripped 1 base from V and 0 bases from J, with 5 bases between. This CDR3 comprises 14 residues. The V and J genes are TRBV5-6 and TRBJ1-5; no clear D. The sample consisted of PBMCs. The clonotype comes from a woman in her thirties or forties in good health. Some clones in this sample may be carry-over from other donors' samples. As DNA, the CDR3 is TGTGCCAGCAGCTTGCTTCATAGCAATCAGCCCCAGCATTTT. This codes for CASSLLHSNQPQHF.